This T cell receptor beta chain originates from a study of response to subunit inactivated influenza vaccine. TCRdb called the RT-PCR reads again in MiXCR, with one record for every CDR3 protein. In the table there are about 500,000 distinct CDR3 sequences, approximately 15% of which are singletons. As to this clonotype: The antigen remains unidentified.

The CDR3 is made up of 16 amino acids. V gave up 4 bases and J gave up 0 bases; unmatched junction bases: 3. Germline-derived CDR1 and CDR2 are SQVTM and ANQGSEA. General observations from the study: After each seasonal influenza vaccination, few new T cells are recruited, the authors suggested.

The starting material was CD4+ T cells sorted from PBMCs, obtained 23 months after vaccination. This sequence originates from a man aged 50 to 69 who received an inactivated influenza vaccine. The chain combines TRBV29-1 with TRBJ1-4; TRBD1 aligns across 12 bases. The DNA of the CDR3 is TGCAGCGTTGGGGGACAGGGGGCTGCAACTAATGAAAAACTGTTTTTT. The encoded protein is CSVGGQGAATNEKLFF.